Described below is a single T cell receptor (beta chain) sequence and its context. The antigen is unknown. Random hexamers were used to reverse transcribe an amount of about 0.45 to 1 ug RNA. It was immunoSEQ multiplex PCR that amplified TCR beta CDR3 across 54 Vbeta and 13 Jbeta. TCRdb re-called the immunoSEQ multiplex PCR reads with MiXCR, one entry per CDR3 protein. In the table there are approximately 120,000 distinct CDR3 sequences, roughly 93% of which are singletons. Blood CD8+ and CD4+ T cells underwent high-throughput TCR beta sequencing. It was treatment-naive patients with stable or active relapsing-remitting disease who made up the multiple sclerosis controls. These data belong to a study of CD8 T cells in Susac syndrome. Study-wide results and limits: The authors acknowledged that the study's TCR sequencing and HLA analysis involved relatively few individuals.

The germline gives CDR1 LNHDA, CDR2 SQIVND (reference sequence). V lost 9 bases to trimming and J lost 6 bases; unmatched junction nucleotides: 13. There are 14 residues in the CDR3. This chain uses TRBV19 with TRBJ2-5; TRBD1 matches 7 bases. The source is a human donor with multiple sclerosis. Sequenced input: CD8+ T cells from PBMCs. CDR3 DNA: TGTGCCAGCCCTCACTTACAGGGGAGAAAGACCCAGTACTTC. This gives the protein CASPHLQGRKTQYF.